This record covers a single TCR beta chain. This entry is derived from a study of blood T cell repertoires in COVID-19. Whole-study context: COVID-19 samples from acute and convalescent phases originated in the United States, Italy and Spain. The cDNA or gDNA used as material had been derived from T cells, B-cell-depleted T cells, or PBMCs.

Source study methods: Amplified reference gene primers provided the basis for estimating nucleated cell counts. This table comes from immunoSEQ multiplex PCR, and its TCRdb copy is limited to in-frame clones, with some not included. The V and J calls and clone size are taken from that table; D and trimming were inferred from the DNA. The data show fewer than 250,000 clones, about 83% seen once. This TCR came from a human donor in a cohort sampled during active COVID-19. Sequenced material: peripheral blood.

The CDR3: CASSPVRGGSTDTQYF. DNA of the CDR3: TGTGCCAGCAGCCCCGTGCGGGGGGGGAGCACAGATACGCAGTATTTT. J is TRBJ2-3 and V is TRBV9; 9 positions match TRBD2. Losses at the gene ends were 4 bases for V and 0 bases for J; bases not matched to a gene: 6. The CDR3 contains 16 residues. From germline, CDR1 is SGDLS and CDR2 YYNGEE.